This T cell receptor beta chain derives from a study of breast tumors, draining lymph nodes, adjacent tissues. Overall study findings and caveats: Most tumor T cells seemingly derive from lymph node, then expand in tumor. That most tumor T cells come from lymph nodes remained unproven. Tumor repertoires ranked between lymph nodes and nontumor tissue in diversity, with V and J gene preferences.

The CDR3 has 12 amino acids. The ends lost 7 bases at V and 5 bases at J; junction bases unmatched: 3. Germline values: CDR1 LNHDA, CDR2 SQIVND (reference sequence). Remarks on this clonotype: What it recognizes is unknown. This could be a read error, since a much larger clone is one nucleotide away.

TCRdb itself ran the multiplex PCR reads through MiXCR, one entry per CDR3 protein. The sample has approximately 37,000 distinct CDR3 sequences, roughly 32% seen once. The receptor was derived from a female donor with breast cancer. Some clones in this sample may be carry-over from other donors' samples. J is TRBJ2-7 and V is TRBV19, with 9 bases lining up with TRBD1. Sequencing used breast tumor tissue. Written as DNA, the CDR3 is TGTGCCAGTACGGGACAGGGAGACGAGCAGTACTTC. It codes for CASTGQGDEQYF.